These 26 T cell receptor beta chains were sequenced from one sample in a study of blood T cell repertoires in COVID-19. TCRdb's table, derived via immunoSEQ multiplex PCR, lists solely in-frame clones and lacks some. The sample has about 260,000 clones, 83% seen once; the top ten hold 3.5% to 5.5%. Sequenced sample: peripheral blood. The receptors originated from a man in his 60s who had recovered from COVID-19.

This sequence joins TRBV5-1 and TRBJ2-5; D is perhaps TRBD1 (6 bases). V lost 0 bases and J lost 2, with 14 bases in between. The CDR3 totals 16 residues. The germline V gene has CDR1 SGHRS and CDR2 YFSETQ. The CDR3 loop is CASSLVLDRGQETQYF. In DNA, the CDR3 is TGCGCCAGCAGCTTGGTGCTGGACAGAGGACAAGAGACCCAGTACTTC.

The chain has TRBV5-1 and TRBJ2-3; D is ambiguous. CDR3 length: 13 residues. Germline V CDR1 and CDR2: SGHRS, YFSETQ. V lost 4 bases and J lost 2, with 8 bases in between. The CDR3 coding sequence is TGCGCCAGCAGCAAGCTCGCCACAGATACGCAGTATTTT. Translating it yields CASSKLATDTQYF.

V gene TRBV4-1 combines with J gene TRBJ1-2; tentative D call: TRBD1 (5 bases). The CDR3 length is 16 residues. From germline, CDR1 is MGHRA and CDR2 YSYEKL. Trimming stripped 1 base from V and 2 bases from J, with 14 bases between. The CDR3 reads CASSQVPGLSNYGYTF. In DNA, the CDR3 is TGCGCCAGCAGCCAAGTTCCAGGGCTTTCGAACTATGGCTACACCTTC.

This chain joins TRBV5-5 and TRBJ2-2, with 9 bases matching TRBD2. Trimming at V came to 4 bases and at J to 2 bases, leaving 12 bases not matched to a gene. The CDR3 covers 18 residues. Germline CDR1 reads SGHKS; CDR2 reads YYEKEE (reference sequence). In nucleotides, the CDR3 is TGTGCCAGCAGCAATTTAGCCGGGACTAGCCGTAACACCGGGGAGCTGTTTTTT. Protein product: CASSNLAGTSRNTGELFF.

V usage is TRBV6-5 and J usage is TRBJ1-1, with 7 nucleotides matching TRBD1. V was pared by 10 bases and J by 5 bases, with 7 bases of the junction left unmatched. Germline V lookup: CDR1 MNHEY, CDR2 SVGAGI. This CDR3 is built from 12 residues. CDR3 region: CATTDRVTEAFF. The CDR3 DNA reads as TGTGCCACCACAGACAGGGTTACTGAAGCTTTCTTT.

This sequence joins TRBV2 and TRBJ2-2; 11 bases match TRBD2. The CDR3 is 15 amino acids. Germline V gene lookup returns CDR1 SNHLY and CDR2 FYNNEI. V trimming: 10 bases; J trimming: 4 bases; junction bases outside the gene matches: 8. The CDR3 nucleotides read TGTGCCAACGGGGGTGGGACTAGCGGCACCGGGGAGCTGTTTTTT. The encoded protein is CANGGGTSGTGELFF.

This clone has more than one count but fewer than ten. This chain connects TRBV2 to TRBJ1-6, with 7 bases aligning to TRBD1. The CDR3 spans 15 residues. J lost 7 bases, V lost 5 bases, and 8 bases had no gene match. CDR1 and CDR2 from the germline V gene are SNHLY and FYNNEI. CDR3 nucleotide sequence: TGTGCCAGCAGTTCCCCCGGGACAGTGAATTCACCCCTCCACTTT. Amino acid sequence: CASSSPGTVNSPLHF. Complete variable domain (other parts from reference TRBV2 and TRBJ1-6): EPEVTQTPSHQVTQMGQEVILRCVPISNHLYFYWYRQILGQKVEFLVSFYNNEISEKSEIFDDQFSVERPDGSNFTLKIRSTKLEDSAMYFCASSSPGTVNSPLHFGNGTRLTVT.

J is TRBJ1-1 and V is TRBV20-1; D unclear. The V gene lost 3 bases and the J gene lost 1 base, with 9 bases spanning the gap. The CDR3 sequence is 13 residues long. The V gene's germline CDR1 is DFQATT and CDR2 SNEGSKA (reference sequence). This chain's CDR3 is CSASDMANTEAFF. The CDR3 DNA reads TGCAGTGCTAGTGATATGGCGAACACTGAAGCTTTCTTT.

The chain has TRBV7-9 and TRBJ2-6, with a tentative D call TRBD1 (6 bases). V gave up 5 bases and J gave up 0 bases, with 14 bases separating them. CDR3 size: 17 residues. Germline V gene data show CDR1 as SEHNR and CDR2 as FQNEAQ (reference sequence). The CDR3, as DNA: TGTGCCAGCAGCAGTCCGGGACAAAGCTCTGGGGCCAACGTCCTGACTTTC. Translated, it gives CASSSPGQSSGANVLTF.

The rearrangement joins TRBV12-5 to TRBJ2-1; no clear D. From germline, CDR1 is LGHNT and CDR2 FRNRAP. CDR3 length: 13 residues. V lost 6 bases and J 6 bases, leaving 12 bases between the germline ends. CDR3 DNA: TGTGCTAGTGGCTACCCATTGGTCAATGAGCAGTTCTTC. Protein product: CASGYPLVNEQFF.

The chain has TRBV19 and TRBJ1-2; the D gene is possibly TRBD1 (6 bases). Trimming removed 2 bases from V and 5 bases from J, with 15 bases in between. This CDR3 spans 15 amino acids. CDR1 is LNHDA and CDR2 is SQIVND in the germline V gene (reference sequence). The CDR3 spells CASSITPGRGYGYTF. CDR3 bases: TGTGCCAGTAGTATAACCCCAGGCAGGGGTTATGGCTACACCTTC.

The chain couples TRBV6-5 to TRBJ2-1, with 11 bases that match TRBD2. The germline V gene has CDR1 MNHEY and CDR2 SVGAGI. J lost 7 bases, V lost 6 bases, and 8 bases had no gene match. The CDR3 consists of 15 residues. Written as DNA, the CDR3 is TGTGCCAGCAGGGCTAGCGGGGGGCAGAGGAATGAGCAGTTCTTC. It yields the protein CASRASGGQRNEQFF.

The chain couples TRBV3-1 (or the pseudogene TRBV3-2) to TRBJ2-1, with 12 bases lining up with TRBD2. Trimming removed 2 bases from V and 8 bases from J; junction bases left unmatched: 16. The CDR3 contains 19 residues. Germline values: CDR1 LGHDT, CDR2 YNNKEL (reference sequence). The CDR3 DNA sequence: TGTGCCAGCAGCCAAAACCAATGGGGGACTAGCGGGTCAAGGGATGAGCAGTTCTTC. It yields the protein CASSQNQWGTSGSRDEQFF.

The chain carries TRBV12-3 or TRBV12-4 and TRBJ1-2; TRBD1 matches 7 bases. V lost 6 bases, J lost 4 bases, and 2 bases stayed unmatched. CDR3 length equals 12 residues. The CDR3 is CASSQGGYGYTF. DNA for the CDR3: TGTGCCAGCAGCCAGGGGGGCTATGGCTACACCTTC.

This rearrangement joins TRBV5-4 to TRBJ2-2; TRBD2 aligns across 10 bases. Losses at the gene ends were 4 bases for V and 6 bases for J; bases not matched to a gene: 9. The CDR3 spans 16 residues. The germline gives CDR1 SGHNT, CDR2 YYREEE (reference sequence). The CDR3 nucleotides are TGTGCCAGCAGCGGTGAAGCGGGAGGGCCGGCCGGGGAGCTGTTTTTT. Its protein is CASSGEAGGPAGELFF.

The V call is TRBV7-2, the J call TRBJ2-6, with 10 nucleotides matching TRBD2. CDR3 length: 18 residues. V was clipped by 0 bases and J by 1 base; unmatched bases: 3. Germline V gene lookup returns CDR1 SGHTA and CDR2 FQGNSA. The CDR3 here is CASSLAGSGGSGANVLTF. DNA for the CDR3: TGTGCCAGCAGCTTAGCGGGTAGCGGGGGGTCTGGGGCCAACGTCCTGACTTTC.

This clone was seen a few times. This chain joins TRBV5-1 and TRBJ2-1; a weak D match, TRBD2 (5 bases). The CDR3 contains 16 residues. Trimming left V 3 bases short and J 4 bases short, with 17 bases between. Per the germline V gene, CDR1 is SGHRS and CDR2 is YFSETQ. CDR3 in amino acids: CASSSQTTKQYNEQFF. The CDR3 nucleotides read TGCGCCAGCAGCTCCCAGACTACTAAACAATACAATGAGCAGTTCTTC.

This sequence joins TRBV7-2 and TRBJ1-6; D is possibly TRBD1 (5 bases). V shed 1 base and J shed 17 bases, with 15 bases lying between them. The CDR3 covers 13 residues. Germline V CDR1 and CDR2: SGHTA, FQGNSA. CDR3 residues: CASSLDLRDPIHF. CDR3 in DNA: TGTGCCAGCAGCTTAGATTTGCGGGACCCAATCCACTTT.

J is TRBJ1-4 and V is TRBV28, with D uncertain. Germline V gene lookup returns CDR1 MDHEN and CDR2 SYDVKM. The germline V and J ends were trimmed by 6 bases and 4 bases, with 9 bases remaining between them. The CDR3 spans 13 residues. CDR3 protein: CASRTGYNEKLFF. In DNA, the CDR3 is TGTGCCAGCAGGACGGGGTATAATGAAAAACTGTTTTTT.

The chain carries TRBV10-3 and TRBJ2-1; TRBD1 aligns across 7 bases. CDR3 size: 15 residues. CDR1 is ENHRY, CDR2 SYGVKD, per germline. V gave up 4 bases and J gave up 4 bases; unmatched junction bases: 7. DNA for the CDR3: TGTGCCATCAGTGTGGGGGACAGAGTATACAATGAGCAGTTCTTC. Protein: CAISVGDRVYNEQFF.

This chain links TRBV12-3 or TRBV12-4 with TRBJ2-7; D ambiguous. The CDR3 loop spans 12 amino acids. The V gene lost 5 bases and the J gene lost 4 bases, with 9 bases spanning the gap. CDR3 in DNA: TGTGCCAGCAGTCTCACTTCTTACGAGCAGTACTTC. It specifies CASSLTSYEQYF.

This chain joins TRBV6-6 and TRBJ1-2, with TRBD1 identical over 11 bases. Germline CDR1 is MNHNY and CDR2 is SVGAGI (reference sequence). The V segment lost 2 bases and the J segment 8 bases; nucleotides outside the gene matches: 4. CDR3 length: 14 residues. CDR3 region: CASSYGQGAEGYTF. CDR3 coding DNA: TGTGCCAGCAGTTACGGACAGGGGGCTGAGGGCTACACCTTC.

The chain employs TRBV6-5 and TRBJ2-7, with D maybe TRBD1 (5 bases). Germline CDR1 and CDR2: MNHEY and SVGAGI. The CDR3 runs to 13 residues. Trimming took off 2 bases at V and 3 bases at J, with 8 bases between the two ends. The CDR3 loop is CASSYRQGYEQYF. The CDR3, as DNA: TGTGCCAGCAGTTACAGGCAGGGCTACGAGCAGTACTTC.

The CDR3 nucleotides are TGTGCCAGCAGACTGACGGGACAGGGGGTCAATGAGCAGTTCTTC. Translating gives CASRLTGQGVNEQFF. J is TRBJ2-1 and V is TRBV2, with TRBD1 matching over 11 bases. The CDR3 has 15 residues. Germline V gene data show CDR1 as SNHLY and CDR2 as FYNNEI. The ends lost 6 bases at V and 6 bases at J; junction bases unmatched: 7.

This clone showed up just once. The CDR3: CASSYSIPTAYEQYF. The CDR3 nucleotides read TGTGCCAGCAGTTACTCGATTCCGACAGCCTACGAGCAGTACTTC. The chain links TRBV6-6 to TRBJ2-7, with D perhaps TRBD1 (5 bases). The CDR3 runs 15 residues. The V and J ends lost 0 bases and 2 bases respectively, with 11 bases between them. The V gene's germline CDR1 is MNHNY and CDR2 SVGAGI (reference sequence).

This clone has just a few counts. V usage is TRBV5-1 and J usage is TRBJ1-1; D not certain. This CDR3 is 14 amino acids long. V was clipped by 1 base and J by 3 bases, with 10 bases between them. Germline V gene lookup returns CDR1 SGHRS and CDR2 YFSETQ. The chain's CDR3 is CASSLRGIDTEAFF. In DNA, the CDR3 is TGCGCCAGCAGCTTGCGCGGCATAGACACTGAAGCTTTCTTT.